These 7 T cell receptor beta chains were sequenced from one sample in a study of cytomegalovirus exposure and HLA in healthy donors. The PCR was carried out with 60 Vbeta primers and 13 Jbeta primers. Assay used: immunoSEQ multiplex PCR; TCRdb lists only in-frame clones, some missing. The table lists about 130,000 clones, over 60% of them singletons. Sequencing used PBMCs. These TCRs come from a male donor in good health and CMV-seropositive.

This clone came up a few times. This sequence joins TRBV6-1 and TRBJ1-1; D gene ambiguous. Between the trimmed V and J ends, which lost 2 bases and 5 bases, there was a span of 9 bases. The CDR3 totals 13 residues. CDR1 is MNHNS and CDR2 is SASEGT in the germline V gene. This CDR3 reads CASSESGGTEAFF. CDR3 DNA: TGTGCCAGCAGTGAATCGGGTGGAACTGAAGCTTTCTTT.

Regarding this clone: The junction shows a germline mismatch at one end, possibly a read error. The chain carries TRBV25-1 and TRBJ2-6; 12 bases are a match to TRBD2. This CDR3 comprises 18 residues. Germline CDR1 reads MGHDK; CDR2 reads SYGVNS. CDR3 loop: CASSATSGRSSGANGLTF. CDR3 nucleotides: TGTGCCAGCAGCGCAACTAGCGGGAGGAGCTCTGGGGCCAACGGCCTGACTTTC.

The sample holds a few counts of this clone. The chain uses TRBV19 and TRBJ1-5; 7 nucleotides line up with TRBD1. Germline CDR1 reads LNHDA; CDR2 reads SQIVND (reference sequence). The CDR3 contains 16 residues. With V trimmed by 3 bases and J by 11 bases, 16 bases remained unmatched. This CDR3 reads CASSMRRQGTPLAQHF. The CDR3 bases are TGTGCCAGTAGTATGAGAAGACAGGGAACCCCTCTGGCCCAGCATTTT. Full variable domain (outside the CDR3, taken from reference TRBV19 and TRBJ1-5): DGGITQSPKYLFRKEGQNVTLSCEQNLNHDAMYWYRQDPGQGLRLIYYSQIVNDFQKGDIAEGYSVSREKKESFPLTVTSAQKNPTAFYLCASSMRRQGTPLAQHFGDGTRLSIL.

This clone was counted between two and nine times. The V and J genes are TRBV2 and TRBJ2-3; 7 bases are a match to TRBD2. The CDR3 runs to 16 residues. Germline V gene data show CDR1 as SNHLY and CDR2 as FYNNEI. The J segment lost 0 bases and the V segment lost 2 bases, leaving 5 bases of the junction unmatched. The CDR3 coding sequence is TGTGCCAGCAGTGAATTGGGGAGGGAGAGCACAGATACGCAGTATTTT. Its translation is CASSELGRESTDTQYF.

This clone was seen once. The V and J genes are TRBV27 and TRBJ2-1, with TRBD2 matching 7 bases. The CDR3 totals 15 residues. Germline lookup yields CDR1 MNHEY and CDR2 SMNVEV (reference sequence). V was clipped by 5 bases and J by 8 bases; unmatched bases: 12. CDR3 nucleotide sequence: TGTGCCAGCAGTCCCTGGGACTACTTCTTCGATGAGCAGTTCTTC. Protein: CASSPWDYFFDEQFF.

This chain connects TRBV9 to TRBJ1-1, with TRBD1 matching 7 bases. CDR1 is SGDLS and CDR2 is YYNGEE in the germline V gene. The CDR3 consists of 15 residues. V trimming: 3 bases; J trimming: 0 bases; junction bases outside the gene matches: 5. The CDR3 here is CASSAGDSLNTEAFF. CDR3 DNA: TGTGCCAGCAGCGCCGGGGACAGCTTGAACACTGAAGCTTTCTTT.

This clone was recorded a few times. The gene calls are TRBV13 and TRBJ2-7; tentatively, D is TRBD1 (5 bases). This CDR3 spans 14 amino acids. The ends were cut back, 5 bases at V and 4 bases at J, with 15 bases in the middle. Germline V CDR1 and CDR2: PRHDT, FYEKMQ (reference sequence). The CDR3, as DNA: TGTGCCAGCAGCCTCCCCGACAGAGAGTACGAGCAGTACTTC. Translation: CASSLPDREYEQYF.